This T cell receptor (beta chain) was observed in a study of OX40 agonist ivuxolimab in advanced cancers. Study context: Ivuxolimab doses were 0.01, 0.1, 0.3, 1.5, 3 or 10 mg/kg every 2 weeks.

Profiled with immunoSEQ multiplex PCR; TCRdb holds only in-frame clones, not every one. This table holds 95,000 to 150,000 clones, around 93% found once. The CDR3 is 14 residues long. CDR1 SGHNT and CDR2 YYREEE come from the germline V gene (reference sequence). Trimming took 4 bases from V and 3 from J, leaving 14 bases between them. The sample was CD4+ or CD8+ T cells sorted from blood, taken in a trial of the OX40 agonist ivuxolimab. V usage is TRBV5-4 and J usage is TRBJ2-7; possible D gene TRBD1, 6 bases. This clonotype was obtained from an adult with an advanced solid tumor such as melanoma, head and neck, liver or kidney cancer. The CDR3 DNA reads as TGTGCCAGCAGCGCCCCGACAGGAAACTACGAGCAGTACTTC. The encoded protein is CASSAPTGNYEQYF.